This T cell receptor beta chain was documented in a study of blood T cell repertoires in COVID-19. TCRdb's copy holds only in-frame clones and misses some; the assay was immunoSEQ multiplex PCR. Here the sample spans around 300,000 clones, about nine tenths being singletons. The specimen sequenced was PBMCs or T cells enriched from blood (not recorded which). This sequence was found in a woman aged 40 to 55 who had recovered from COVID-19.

Here the CDR3 DNA reads TGTGCCTGGAGTGGGCCTCCTTACTCCTACAATGAGCAGTTCTTC. It is translated as CAWSGPPYSYNEQFF. The rearrangement links TRBV30 to TRBJ2-1; D is unresolved. This CDR3 spans 15 amino acids. V dropped 1 base and J dropped 0 bases, with 10 bases sitting between them. Germline CDR1 GTSNPN, CDR2 SVGIG (reference sequence).